Presented here are 29 T cell receptor beta chains from one specimen sequenced in a study of siplizumab effects on memory and regulatory T cells. Using immunoSEQ multiplex PCR, the repertoire was profiled, and TCRdb retains in-frame clones only, with some absent. The sample consists of approximately 94,000 clones, about 95% of them appearing once. Input material: non-Treg CD4+ T cells sorted from blood. These TCRs come from a human donor in good health.

This clone was seen just once. The V call is TRBV11-2, the J call TRBJ1-5, with D possibly being TRBD1 (5 bases). Germline V lookup: CDR1 SGHAT, CDR2 FQNNGV. The V and J ends lost 5 bases and 6 bases respectively, with 20 bases between them. The CDR3 length is 16 residues. The CDR3 region has the DNA TGTGCCAGCAGCCCTATACGGGGGGGGAGGAGTCAGCCCCAGCATTTT. It encodes CASSPIRGGRSQPQHF.

This clone was observed once. The chain links TRBV19 to TRBJ2-2; 7 nucleotides align to TRBD2. The CDR3 is made up of 15 amino acids. V gave up 5 bases and J gave up 3 bases; unmatched junction bases: 6. Germline-derived CDR1 and CDR2 are LNHDA and SQIVND (reference sequence). The CDR3 DNA follows: TGTGCCAGTAGTCGCGGGGGTGTGGACACCGGGGAGCTGTTTTTT. Translated, it gives CASSRGGVDTGELFF.

This clone was seen a single time. V is TRBV7-8 and J is TRBJ2-1; the D is unclear. V shed 7 bases and J shed 5 bases, with 15 bases lying between them. The CDR3 runs 14 residues. Germline V CDR1 and CDR2: SGHVS, FQNEAQ. The CDR3 region is CASKWASLNNEQFF. In DNA form, the CDR3 reads TGTGCCAGCAAGTGGGCGTCACTCAACAATGAGCAGTTCTTC.

V usage is TRBV2 and J usage is TRBJ2-5; D is possibly TRBD1 (5 bases). This CDR3 region has 13 residues. V lost 2 bases and J 5 bases, leaving 9 bases between the germline ends. Germline-derived CDR1 and CDR2 are SNHLY and FYNNEI. CDR3 DNA: TGTGCCAGCAGTGAAACAGGTGTGGAGACCCAGTACTTC. Protein sequence: CASSETGVETQYF.

This clone was seen just once. The V and J genes are TRBV30 and TRBJ1-2; D unresolved. Looked up from germline, CDR1 is GTSNPN and CDR2 is SVGIG (reference sequence). V shed 0 bases and J shed 7 bases, with 6 bases lying between them. CDR3 length equals 11 residues. CDR3 region: CAWSVTRGYTF. CDR3 sequence (DNA): TGTGCCTGGAGTGTCACACGTGGCTACACCTTC. The full variable domain, its missing parts supplied by reference TRBV30 and TRBJ1-2, is SQTIHQWPATLVQPVGSPLSLECTVEGTSNPNLYWYRQAAGRGLQLLFYSVGIGQISSEVPQNLSASRPQDRQFILSSKKLLLSDSGFYLCAWSVTRGYTFGSGTRLTVV.

V and J are TRBV19 and TRBJ2-7, with TRBD2 identical over 12 bases. The CDR3 runs to 15 residues. Unmatched junction bases numbered 4, after V lost 4 bases and J lost 3 bases. Germline V CDR1 and CDR2: LNHDA, SQIVND (reference sequence). As DNA, the CDR3 is TGTGCCAGTAGTAGGACTAGCGGGGAATACTACGAGCAGTACTTC. This sequence encodes CASSRTSGEYYEQYF.

The chain carries TRBV6-1 and TRBJ1-2; 8 bases match TRBD1. The CDR3 runs to 14 residues. V gave up 6 bases and J gave up 2 bases; unmatched junction bases: 5. CDR1 MNHNS and CDR2 SASEGT come from the germline V gene. In DNA, the CDR3 is TGTGCCAGCAGGCAGACAGGGGAGAACTATGGCTACACCTTC. It specifies CASRQTGENYGYTF.

The chain is built from TRBV19 and TRBJ2-2; unclear D gene. The CDR3 has 12 residues. V lost 7 bases and J 4 bases, leaving 7 bases between the germline ends. CDR1 is LNHDA and CDR2 is SQIVND in the germline V gene (reference sequence). The CDR3 reads CASKFGTGELFF. CDR3 nucleotides: TGTGCCAGTAAGTTCGGCACCGGGGAGCTGTTTTTT. Complete variable domain (other parts from reference TRBV19 and TRBJ2-2): DGGITQSPKYLFRKEGQNVTLSCEQNLNHDAMYWYRQDPGQGLRLIYYSQIVNDFQKGDIAEGYSVSREKKESFPLTVTSAQKNPTAFYLCASKFGTGELFFGEGSRLTVL.

J is TRBJ2-7 and V is TRBV7-9; 9 bases are a match to TRBD1. The CDR3 loop spans 14 amino acids. Germline V gene data show CDR1 as SEHNR and CDR2 as FQNEAQ (reference sequence). J gave up 6 bases and V 4 bases, and 7 bases lay outside the gene matches. This CDR3 is CASSSSTGGAEQYF. Here the CDR3 DNA reads TGTGCCAGCAGCTCAAGTACAGGGGGCGCCGAGCAGTACTTC.

The chain carries TRBV2 and TRBJ2-1; 12 positions match TRBD2. Germline V gene data show CDR1 as SNHLY and CDR2 as FYNNEI. J was trimmed by 8 bases and V by 7 bases; bases with no gene match: 6. The CDR3 has 14 amino acids. The CDR3 DNA follows: TGTGCCAGCAAGGAACTAGCGGGAGGCCATGAGCAGTTCTTC. Translating it yields CASKELAGGHEQFF.

This sequence joins TRBV6-5 and TRBJ2-5; 7 bases map to TRBD2. This CDR3 has 15 amino acids. Germline trimming cut 2 bases from V and 7 bases from J; bases unmatched to any gene: 10. The V gene's germline CDR1 is MNHEY and CDR2 SVGAGI. Written as DNA, the CDR3 is TGTGCCAGCAGTTACGGGCGGGACTATAAGGGGACCCAGTACTTC. The encoded protein is CASSYGRDYKGTQYF.

A single count supports this clone. V usage is TRBV7-2 and J usage is TRBJ2-7; D perhaps matches TRBD2 (5 bases). The CDR3 loop spans 14 amino acids. The ends were cut back, 1 base at V and 2 bases at J, with 9 bases in the middle. Looked up from germline, CDR1 is SGHTA and CDR2 is FQGNSA. In DNA, the CDR3 is TGTGCCAGCAGCTTAGGTCTGGGAGCCTACGAGCAGTACTTC. The encoded protein is CASSLGLGAYEQYF.

This clone came up once. The chain uses TRBV5-1 and TRBJ2-5; D is unclear. The CDR3 runs to 17 residues. Trimming pared 1 base from V and 2 bases from J, leaving 18 bases between. Germline assignment: CDR1 SGHRS and CDR2 YFSETQ. As DNA, the CDR3 is TGCGCCAGCAGCTTGAGTACCGTAACTATAAAACAAGAGACCCAGTACTTC. This encodes CASSLSTVTIKQETQYF. Variable domain in full (rest from reference TRBV5-1 and TRBJ2-5): KAGVTQTPRYLIKTRGQQVTLSCSPISGHRSVSWYQQTPGQGLQFLFEYFSETQRNKGNFPGRFSGRQFSNSRSEMNVSTLELGDSALYLCASSLSTVTIKQETQYFGPGTRLLVL.

V usage is TRBV9 and J usage is TRBJ2-3; the D gene could be TRBD1 or TRBD2 (5 bases each). Trimming stripped 0 bases from V and 4 bases from J, with 15 bases between. The CDR3 runs 16 residues. CDR1 SGDLS and CDR2 YYNGEE come from the germline V gene. CDR3 sequence reads: CASSVETGQRSDTQYF. The CDR3 nucleotides read TGTGCCAGCAGCGTAGAAACGGGGCAACGATCAGATACGCAGTATTTT. The complete variable domain, with remaining parts taken from reference TRBV9 and TRBJ2-3, reads DSGVTQTPKHLITATGQRVTLRCSPRSGDLSVYWYQQSLDQGLQFLIQYYNGEERAKGNILERFSAQQFPDLHSELNLSSLELGDSALYFCASSVETGQRSDTQYFGPGTRLTVL.

This chain uses TRBV6-5 with TRBJ2-7; the match to TRBD2 covers 8 bases. Trimming removed 7 bases from V and 6 bases from J; junction bases left unmatched: 11. Germline assignment: CDR1 MNHEY and CDR2 SVGAGI. The CDR3 has 14 amino acids. Here the CDR3 reads CASNKASGSGEQYF. The DNA of the CDR3 is TGTGCCAGCAACAAGGCCAGCGGGAGTGGCGAGCAGTACTTC.

This clone is a singleton in its sample. The rearrangement uses TRBV7-8 and TRBJ2-5, with D unresolved. Trimming left V 3 bases short and J 5 bases short, with 13 bases between. The germline CDR1 and CDR2 sequences are SGHVS and FQNEAQ. The CDR3 consists of 14 residues. CDR3 region: CASSFSGTTETQYF. Here the CDR3 DNA reads TGTGCCAGCAGCTTCAGTGGAACCACGGAGACCCAGTACTTC.

This clone has a single count. V gene TRBV4-2 combines with J gene TRBJ1-4; possibly TRBD1 for D (6 bases). Germline assignment: CDR1 LGHNA and CDR2 YNFKEQ. Trimming removed 1 base at V and 4 bases at J, with 10 bases between. The CDR3 runs to 15 residues. CDR3 region: CASSQADRNNEKLFF. DNA for the CDR3: TGTGCCAGCAGCCAAGCGGACAGAAATAATGAAAAACTGTTTTTT.

The chain carries TRBV2 and TRBJ1-5; TRBD1 agrees at 7 bases. After removal of 6 bases from V and 3 bases from J, the junction contained 5 bases not matched to a gene. This CDR3 is 14 amino acids long. Germline V gene lookup returns CDR1 SNHLY and CDR2 FYNNEI. CDR3 protein: CASSMTGLNQPQHF. The CDR3 coding sequence is TGTGCCAGCAGCATGACAGGGCTCAATCAGCCCCAGCATTTT.

V gene TRBV6-5 combines with J gene TRBJ1-1; no clear D gene. The germline V gene encodes CDR1 MNHEY and CDR2 SVGAGI. V shed 8 bases and J shed 1 base, with 14 bases lying between them. The CDR3 extends over 14 amino acids. CDR3 protein: CASFGGPGNTEAFF. The CDR3 nucleotides are TGTGCCAGCTTCGGAGGTCCCGGGAACACTGAAGCTTTCTTT.

The gene calls are TRBV11-2 and TRBJ2-7; D gene unclear. V lost 5 bases, J lost 2 bases, and 13 bases lay in between. This CDR3 has 14 amino acids. Per germline, CDR1 SGHAT and CDR2 FQNNGV. The CDR3 protein is CASSPRSDTYEQYF. Here the CDR3 DNA reads TGTGCCAGCAGCCCCAGGTCTGACACCTACGAGCAGTACTTC. Full variable domain (rest looked up from reference TRBV11-2 and TRBJ2-7): EAGVAQSPRYKIIEKRQSVAFWCNPISGHATLYWYQQILGQGPKLLIQFQNNGVVDDSQLPKDRFSAERLKGVDSTLKIQPAKLEDSAVYLCASSPRSDTYEQYFGPGTRLTVT.

The gene calls are TRBV6-1 and TRBJ1-1; D gene uncertain. Per the germline V gene, CDR1 is MNHNS and CDR2 is SASEGT. The CDR3 sequence is 13 residues long. Trimming left V 7 bases short and J 0 bases short, with 9 bases between. For the CDR3, the DNA is TGTGCCAGCAACGGGGAATTGAACACTGAAGCTTTCTTT. Amino acid sequence: CASNGELNTEAFF.

V usage is TRBV6-1 and J usage is TRBJ2-6; no clear D gene. V dropped 6 bases and J dropped 0 bases, with 3 bases sitting between them. The CDR3 extends over 13 amino acids. CDR1 is MNHNS and CDR2 is SASEGT in the germline V gene. The CDR3 bases are TGTGCCAGCAGGGGCTCTGGGGCCAACGTCCTGACTTTC. This translates into CASRGSGANVLTF.

J is TRBJ1-2 and V is TRBV5-5; tentative D call: TRBD1 (6 bases). This CDR3 spans 16 amino acids. Trimming cost V 0 bases and J 4 bases, with 16 bases left between them. Germline CDR1 and CDR2: SGHKS and YYEKEE (reference sequence). This chain's CDR3 is CASSLGLKTGLYGYTF. The CDR3 DNA is TGTGCCAGCAGCTTGGGGCTTAAGACAGGCCTCTATGGCTACACCTTC. Looking up the rest from reference TRBV5-5 and TRBJ1-2 gives the full variable domain: DAGVTQSPTHLIKTRGQQVTLRCSPISGHKSVSWYQQVLGQGPQFIFQYYEKEERGRGNFPDRFSARQFPNYSSELNVNALLLGDSALYLCASSLGLKTGLYGYTFGSGTRLTVV.

The rearrangement links TRBV10-3 to TRBJ1-1; TRBD1 matches 10 bases. J gave up 6 bases and V 6 bases, and 10 bases lay outside the gene matches. The CDR3 runs 15 residues. From germline, CDR1 is ENHRY and CDR2 SYGVKD. CDR3 sequence: CAISLGQGGFAEAFF. CDR3 DNA sequence: TGTGCCATCAGCCTCGGACAGGGGGGTTTCGCTGAAGCTTTCTTT.

This chain connects TRBV6-1 to TRBJ2-3; TRBD1 is a possible D gene (5 bases). Germline V gene sequence: CDR1 MNHNS, CDR2 SASEGT. The ends were cut back, 5 bases at V and 0 bases at J, with 9 bases in the middle. CDR3 length equals 14 residues. The chain's CDR3 is CASSRGASTDTQYF. CDR3 in DNA: TGTGCCAGCAGTAGGGGCGCTAGCACAGATACGCAGTATTTT.

The chain couples TRBV27 to TRBJ2-1; 11 bases map to TRBD2. The V segment lost 5 bases and the J segment 8 bases; nucleotides outside the gene matches: 8. CDR3 length: 15 residues. Germline CDR1 is MNHEY and CDR2 is SMNVEV (reference sequence). CDR3 in amino acids: CASSRLAGGLHEQFF. The CDR3 coding sequence is TGTGCCAGCAGTCGCCTAGCGGGAGGCCTGCATGAGCAGTTCTTC.

The rearrangement uses TRBV4-1 and TRBJ1-3, with 7 bases that match TRBD1. CDR1 is MGHRA and CDR2 is YSYEKL in the germline V gene. V shed 0 bases and J 2 bases; nucleotides not matched to a gene: 4. CDR3 length: 16 amino acids. In nucleotides, the CDR3 is TGCGCCAGCAGCCAAGATCCCGGGACAGCTGGAAACACCATATATTTT. Translating gives CASSQDPGTAGNTIYF.

The V gene is TRBV6-6, the J gene TRBJ2-1; D is perhaps TRBD1 or TRBD2 (5 bases each). Trimming left V 7 bases short and J 6 bases short, with 13 bases between. This CDR3 contains 13 residues. Germline loops: CDR1 MNHNY, CDR2 SVGAGI (reference sequence). In DNA form, the CDR3 reads TGTGCCAGCACCCGGGACGGATTCAATGAGCAGTTCTTC. Its protein product is CASTRDGFNEQFF.

This clone was found a few times. The chain recombines TRBV5-6 with TRBJ2-5; perhaps D is TRBD1 or TRBD2 (5 bases each). With 2 bases removed from V and 0 bases from J, the gap between germline ends came to 14 bases. The CDR3 loop spans 16 amino acids. CDR1 is SGHDT, CDR2 YYEEEE, per germline. The CDR3 sequence is CASSLHGTEYQETQYF. For the CDR3, the DNA is TGTGCCAGCAGCTTACACGGGACGGAATACCAAGAGACCCAGTACTTC. Drawing the rest from reference TRBV5-6 and TRBJ2-5, the complete variable domain is DAGVTQSPTHLIKTRGQQVTLRCSPKSGHDTVSWYQQALGQGPQFIFQYYEEEERQRGNFPDRFSGHQFPNYSSELNVNALLLGDSALYLCASSLHGTEYQETQYFGPGTRLLVL.